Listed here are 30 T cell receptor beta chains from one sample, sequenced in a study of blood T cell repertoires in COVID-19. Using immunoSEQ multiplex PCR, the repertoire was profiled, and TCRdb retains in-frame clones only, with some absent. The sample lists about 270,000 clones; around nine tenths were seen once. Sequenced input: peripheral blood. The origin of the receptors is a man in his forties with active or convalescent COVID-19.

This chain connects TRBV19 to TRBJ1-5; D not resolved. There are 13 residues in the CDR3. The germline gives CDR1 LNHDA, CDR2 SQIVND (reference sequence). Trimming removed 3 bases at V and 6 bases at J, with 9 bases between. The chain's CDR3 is CASSITLAQPQHF. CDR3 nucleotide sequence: TGTGCCAGTAGTATTACCTTGGCTCAGCCCCAGCATTTT.

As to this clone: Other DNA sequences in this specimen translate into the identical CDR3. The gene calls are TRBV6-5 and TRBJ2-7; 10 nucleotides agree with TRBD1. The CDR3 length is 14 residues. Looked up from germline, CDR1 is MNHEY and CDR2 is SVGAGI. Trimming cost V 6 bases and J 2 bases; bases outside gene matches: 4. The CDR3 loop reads CASSPGQGAYEQYF. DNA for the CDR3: TGTGCCAGCAGCCCCGGACAGGGGGCCTACGAGCAGTACTTC.

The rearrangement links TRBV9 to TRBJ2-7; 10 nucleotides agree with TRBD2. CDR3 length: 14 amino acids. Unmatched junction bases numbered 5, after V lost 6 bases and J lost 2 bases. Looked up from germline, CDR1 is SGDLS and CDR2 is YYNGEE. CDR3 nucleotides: TGTGCCAGCAAGCAGCGGGAGGGCCCCTACGAGCAGTACTTC. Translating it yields CASKQREGPYEQYF. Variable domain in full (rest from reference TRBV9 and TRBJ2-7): DSGVTQTPKHLITATGQRVTLRCSPRSGDLSVYWYQQSLDQGLQFLIQYYNGEERAKGNILERFSAQQFPDLHSELNLSSLELGDSALYFCASKQREGPYEQYFGPGTRLTVT.

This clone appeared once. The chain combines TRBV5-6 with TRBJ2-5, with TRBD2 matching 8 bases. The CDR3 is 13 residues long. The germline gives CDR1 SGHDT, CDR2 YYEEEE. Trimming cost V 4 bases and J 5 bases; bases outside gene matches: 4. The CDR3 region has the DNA TGTGCCAGCAGCCTTCGGGAGGGGGAGACCCAGTACTTC. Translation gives CASSLREGETQYF.

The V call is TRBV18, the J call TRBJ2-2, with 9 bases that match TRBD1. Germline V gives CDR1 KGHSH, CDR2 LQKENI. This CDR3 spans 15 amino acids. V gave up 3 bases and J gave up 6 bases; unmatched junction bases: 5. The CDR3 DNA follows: TGTGCCAGCTCACCTCAACAGGGGGCTCCCGGGGAGCTGTTTTTT. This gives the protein CASSPQQGAPGELFF.

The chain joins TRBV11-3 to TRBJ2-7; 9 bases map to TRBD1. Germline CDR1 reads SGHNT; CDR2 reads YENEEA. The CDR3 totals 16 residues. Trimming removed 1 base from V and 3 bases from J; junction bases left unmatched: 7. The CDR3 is CASSLGTGTGHYEQYF. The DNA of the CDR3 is TGTGCCAGCAGCTTAGGCACCGGGACAGGGCACTACGAGCAGTACTTC.

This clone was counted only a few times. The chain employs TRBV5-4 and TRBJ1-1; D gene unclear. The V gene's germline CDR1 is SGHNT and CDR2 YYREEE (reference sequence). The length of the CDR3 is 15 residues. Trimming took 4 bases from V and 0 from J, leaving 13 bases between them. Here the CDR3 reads CASSPEQKLNTEAFF. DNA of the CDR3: TGTGCCAGCAGCCCCGAACAGAAACTGAACACTGAAGCTTTCTTT. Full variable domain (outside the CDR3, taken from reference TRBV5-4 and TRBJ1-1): ETGVTQSPTHLIKTRGQQVTLRCSSQSGHNTVSWYQQALGQGPQFIFQYYREEENGRGNFPPRFSGLQFPNYSSELNVNALELDDSALYLCASSPEQKLNTEAFFGQGTRLTVV.

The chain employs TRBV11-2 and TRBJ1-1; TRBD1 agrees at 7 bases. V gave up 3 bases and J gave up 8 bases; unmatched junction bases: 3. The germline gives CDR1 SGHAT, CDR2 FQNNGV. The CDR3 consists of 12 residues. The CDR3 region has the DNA TGTGCCAGCAGCTTGTCGACAGGGGAAGCTTTCTTT. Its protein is CASSLSTGEAFF.

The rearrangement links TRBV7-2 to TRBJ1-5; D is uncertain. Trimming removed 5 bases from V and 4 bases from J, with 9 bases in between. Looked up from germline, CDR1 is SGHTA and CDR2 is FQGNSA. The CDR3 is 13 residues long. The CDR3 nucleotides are TGTGCCAGCAGCGCCCAGAGGAATCAGCCCCAGCATTTT. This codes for CASSAQRNQPQHF.

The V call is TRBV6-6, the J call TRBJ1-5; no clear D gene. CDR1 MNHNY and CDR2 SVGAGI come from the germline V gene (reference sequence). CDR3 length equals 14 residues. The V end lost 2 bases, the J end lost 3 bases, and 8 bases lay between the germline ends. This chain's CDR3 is CASSYQALNQPQHF. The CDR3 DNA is TGTGCCAGCAGTTACCAGGCCCTCAATCAGCCCCAGCATTTT.

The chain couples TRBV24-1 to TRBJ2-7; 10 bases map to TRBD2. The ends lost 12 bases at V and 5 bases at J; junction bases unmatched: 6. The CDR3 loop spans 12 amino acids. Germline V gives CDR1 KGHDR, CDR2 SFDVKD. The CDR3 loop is CAAGTSDNEQYF. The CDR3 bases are TGTGCCGCCGGGACTAGCGACAACGAGCAGTACTTC.

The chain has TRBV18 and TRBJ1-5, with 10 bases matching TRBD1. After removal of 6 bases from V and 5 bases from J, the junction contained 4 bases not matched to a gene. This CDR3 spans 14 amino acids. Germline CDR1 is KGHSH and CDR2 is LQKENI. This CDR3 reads CASSLGQGDQPQHF. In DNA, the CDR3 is TGTGCCAGCTCCCTTGGACAGGGGGATCAGCCCCAGCATTTT. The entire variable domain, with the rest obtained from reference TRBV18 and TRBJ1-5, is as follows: NAGVMQNPRHLVRRRGQEARLRCSPMKGHSHVYWYRQLPEEGLKFMVYLQKENIIDESGMPKERFSAEFPKEGPSILRIQQVVRGDSAAYFCASSLGQGDQPQHFGDGTRLSIL.

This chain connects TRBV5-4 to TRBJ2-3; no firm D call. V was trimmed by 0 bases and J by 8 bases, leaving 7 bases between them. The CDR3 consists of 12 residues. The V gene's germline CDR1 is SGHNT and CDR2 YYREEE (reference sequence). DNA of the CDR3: TGTGCCAGCAGCTTGGATGCCGGTACGCAGTATTTT. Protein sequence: CASSLDAGTQYF.

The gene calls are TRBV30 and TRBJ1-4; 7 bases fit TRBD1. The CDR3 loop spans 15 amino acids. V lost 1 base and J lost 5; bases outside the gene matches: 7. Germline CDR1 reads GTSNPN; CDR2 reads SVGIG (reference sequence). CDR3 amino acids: CAWSAWTGPNEKLFF. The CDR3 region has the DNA TGTGCCTGGAGTGCATGGACAGGCCCGAATGAAAAACTGTTTTTT.

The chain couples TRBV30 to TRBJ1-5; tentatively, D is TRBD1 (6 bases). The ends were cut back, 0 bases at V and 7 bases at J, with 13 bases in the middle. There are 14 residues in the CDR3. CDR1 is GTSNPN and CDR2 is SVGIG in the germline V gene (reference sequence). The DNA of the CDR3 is TGTGCCTGGAGTGTACAACAGGGATGGCAGCCCCAGCATTTT. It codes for CAWSVQQGWQPQHF.

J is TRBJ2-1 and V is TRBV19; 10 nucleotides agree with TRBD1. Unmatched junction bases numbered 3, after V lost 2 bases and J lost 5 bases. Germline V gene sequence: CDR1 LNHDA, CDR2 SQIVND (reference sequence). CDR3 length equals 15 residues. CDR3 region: CASSIFGTGDNEQFF. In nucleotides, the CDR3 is TGTGCCAGTAGTATATTTGGGACAGGGGACAATGAGCAGTTCTTC.

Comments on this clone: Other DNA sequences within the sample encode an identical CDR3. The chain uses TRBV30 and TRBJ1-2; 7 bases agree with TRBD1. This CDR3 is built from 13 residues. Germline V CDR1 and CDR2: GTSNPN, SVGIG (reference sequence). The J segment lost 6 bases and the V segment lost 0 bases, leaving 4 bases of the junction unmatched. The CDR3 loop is CAWSVGGADGYTF. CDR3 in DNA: TGTGCCTGGAGTGTAGGGGGCGCTGATGGCTACACCTTC.

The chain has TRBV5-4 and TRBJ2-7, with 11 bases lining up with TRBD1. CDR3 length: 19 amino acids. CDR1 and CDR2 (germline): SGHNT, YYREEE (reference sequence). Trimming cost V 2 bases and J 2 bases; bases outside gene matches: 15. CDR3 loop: CASSFEAWVPGQGAYEQYF. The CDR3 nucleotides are TGTGCCAGCAGCTTTGAGGCGTGGGTTCCGGGACAGGGGGCCTACGAGCAGTACTTC.

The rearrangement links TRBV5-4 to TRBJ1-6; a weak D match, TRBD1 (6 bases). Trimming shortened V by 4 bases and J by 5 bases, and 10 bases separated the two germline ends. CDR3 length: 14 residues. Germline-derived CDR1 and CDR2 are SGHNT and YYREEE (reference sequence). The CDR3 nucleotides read TGTGCCAGCAGCCACCGGGACAATAATTCACCCCTCCACTTT. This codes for CASSHRDNNSPLHF.

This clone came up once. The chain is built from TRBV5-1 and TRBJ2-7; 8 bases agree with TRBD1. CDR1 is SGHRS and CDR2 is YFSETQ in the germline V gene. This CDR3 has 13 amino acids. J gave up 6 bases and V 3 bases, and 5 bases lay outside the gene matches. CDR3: CASSSGQGLEQYF. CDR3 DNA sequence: TGCGCCAGCAGCTCAGGACAGGGTCTCGAGCAGTACTTC. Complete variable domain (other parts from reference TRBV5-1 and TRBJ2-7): KAGVTQTPRYLIKTRGQQVTLSCSPISGHRSVSWYQQTPGQGLQFLFEYFSETQRNKGNFPGRFSGRQFSNSRSEMNVSTLELGDSALYLCASSSGQGLEQYFGPGTRLTVT.

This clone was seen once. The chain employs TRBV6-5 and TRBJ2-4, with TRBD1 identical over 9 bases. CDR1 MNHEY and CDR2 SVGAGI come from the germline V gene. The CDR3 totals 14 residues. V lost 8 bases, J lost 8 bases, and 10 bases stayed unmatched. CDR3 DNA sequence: TGTGCCAGCGGCACCCCGGGACAGGGTTACATTCAGTACTTC. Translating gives CASGTPGQGYIQYF.

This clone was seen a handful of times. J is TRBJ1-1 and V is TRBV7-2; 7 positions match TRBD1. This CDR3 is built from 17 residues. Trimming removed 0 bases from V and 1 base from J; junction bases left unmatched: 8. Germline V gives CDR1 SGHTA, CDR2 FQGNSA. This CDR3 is CASSLARDSLWNTEAFF. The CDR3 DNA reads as TGTGCCAGCAGCTTAGCGCGGGACAGCTTATGGAACACTGAAGCTTTCTTT.

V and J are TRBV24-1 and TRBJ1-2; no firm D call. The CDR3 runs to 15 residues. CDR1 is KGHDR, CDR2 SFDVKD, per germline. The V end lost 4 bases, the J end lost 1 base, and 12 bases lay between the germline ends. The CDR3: CATSESGRYNYGYTF. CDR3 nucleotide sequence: TGTGCCACCAGTGAATCGGGTCGTTATAACTATGGCTACACCTTC.

The CDR3 nucleotides are TGTGCCAGCAGTAAACTTAGGGGGAGCTCCTACGAGCAGTACTTC. As protein: CASSKLRGSSYEQYF. The J gene is TRBJ2-7, the V gene TRBV6-5; weak D call: TRBD1 (6 bases). This CDR3 contains 15 residues. Trimming removed 5 bases at V and 0 bases at J, with 14 bases between. Germline V gene sequence: CDR1 MNHEY, CDR2 SVGAGI.

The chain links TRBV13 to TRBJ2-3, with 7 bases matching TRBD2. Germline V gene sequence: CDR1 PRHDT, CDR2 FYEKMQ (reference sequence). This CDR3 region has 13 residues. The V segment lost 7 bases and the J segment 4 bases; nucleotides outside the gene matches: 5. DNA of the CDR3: TGTGCCAGCACCCGGGAGGAGGCAGATACGCAGTATTTT. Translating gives CASTREEADTQYF. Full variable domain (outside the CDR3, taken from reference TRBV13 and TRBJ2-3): AAGVIQSPRHLIKEKRETATLKCYPIPRHDTVYWYQQGPGQDPQFLISFYEKMQSDKGSIPDRFSAQQFSDYHSELNMSSLELGDSALYFCASTREEADTQYFGPGTRLTVL.

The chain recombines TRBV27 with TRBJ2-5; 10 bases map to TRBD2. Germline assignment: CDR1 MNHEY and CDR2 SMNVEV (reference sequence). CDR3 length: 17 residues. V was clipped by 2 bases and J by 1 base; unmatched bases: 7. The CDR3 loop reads CASSLGLSGGAQETQYF. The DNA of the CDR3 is TGTGCCAGCAGTTTAGGGTTGAGCGGGGGGGCCCAAGAGACCCAGTACTTC.

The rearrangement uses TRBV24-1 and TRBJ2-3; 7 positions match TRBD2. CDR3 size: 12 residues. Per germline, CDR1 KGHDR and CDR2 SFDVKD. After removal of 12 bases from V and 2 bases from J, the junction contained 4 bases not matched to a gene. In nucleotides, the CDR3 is TGTGCCTGTAGCGGGTCCACAGATACGCAGTATTTT. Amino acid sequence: CACSGSTDTQYF.

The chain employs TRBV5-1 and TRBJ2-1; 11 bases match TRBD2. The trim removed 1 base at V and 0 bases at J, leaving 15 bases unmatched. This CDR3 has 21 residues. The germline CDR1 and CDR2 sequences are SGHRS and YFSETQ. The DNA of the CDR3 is TGCGCCAGCAGCTTGTGGGGGCCCGGGACTAGCGGCCTAAGCTCCTACAATGAGCAGTTCTTC. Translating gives CASSLWGPGTSGLSSYNEQFF.

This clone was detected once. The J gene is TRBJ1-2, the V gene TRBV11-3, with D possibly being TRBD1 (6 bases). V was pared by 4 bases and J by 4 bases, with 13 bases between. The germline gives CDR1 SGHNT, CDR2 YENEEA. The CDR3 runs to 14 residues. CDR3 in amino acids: CASSSDRLGYGYTF. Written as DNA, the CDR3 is TGTGCCAGCAGCTCAGACAGGCTCGGCTATGGCTACACCTTC.

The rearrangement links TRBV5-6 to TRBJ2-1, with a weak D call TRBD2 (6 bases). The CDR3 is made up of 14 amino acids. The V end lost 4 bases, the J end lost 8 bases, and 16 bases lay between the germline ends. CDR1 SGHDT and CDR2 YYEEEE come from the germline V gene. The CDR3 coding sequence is TGTGCCAGCAGCCTCCCAACTAGCAGTGATGAGCAGTTCTTC. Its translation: CASSLPTSSDEQFF.